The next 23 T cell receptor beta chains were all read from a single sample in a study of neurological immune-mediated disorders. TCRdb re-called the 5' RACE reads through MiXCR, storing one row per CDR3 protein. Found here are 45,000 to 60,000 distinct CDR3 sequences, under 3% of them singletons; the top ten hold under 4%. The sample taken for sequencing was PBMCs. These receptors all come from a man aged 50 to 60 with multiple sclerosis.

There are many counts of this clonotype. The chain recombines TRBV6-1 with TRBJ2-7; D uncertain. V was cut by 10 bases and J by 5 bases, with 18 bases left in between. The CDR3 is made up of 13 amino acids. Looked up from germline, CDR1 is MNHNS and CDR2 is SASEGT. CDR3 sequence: CAIGATVRNEQYF. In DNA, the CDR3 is TGTGCCATTGGAGCCACAGTTCGTAACGAGCAGTACTTC.

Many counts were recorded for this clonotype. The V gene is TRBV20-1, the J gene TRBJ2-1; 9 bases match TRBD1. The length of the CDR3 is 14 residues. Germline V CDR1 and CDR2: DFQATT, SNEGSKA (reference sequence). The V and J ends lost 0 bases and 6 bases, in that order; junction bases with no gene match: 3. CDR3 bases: TGCAGTGCTAGAGATGGGACAGGGTTCAATGAGCAGTTCTTC. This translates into CSARDGTGFNEQFF.

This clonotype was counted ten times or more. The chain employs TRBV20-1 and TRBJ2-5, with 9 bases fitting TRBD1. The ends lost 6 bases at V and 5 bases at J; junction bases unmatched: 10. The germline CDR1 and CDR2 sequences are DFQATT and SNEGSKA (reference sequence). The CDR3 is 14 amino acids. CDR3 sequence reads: CSAPRTGVGETQYF. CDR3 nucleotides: TGCAGTGCACCAAGGACAGGGGTAGGGGAGACCCAGTACTTC.

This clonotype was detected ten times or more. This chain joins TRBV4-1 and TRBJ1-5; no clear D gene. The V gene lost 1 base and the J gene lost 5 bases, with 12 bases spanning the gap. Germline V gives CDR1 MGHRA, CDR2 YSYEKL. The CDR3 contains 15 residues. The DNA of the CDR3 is TGCGCCAGCAGCCAAGGGCCTGAGTCCCATCAGCCCCAGCATTTT. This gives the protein CASSQGPESHQPQHF.

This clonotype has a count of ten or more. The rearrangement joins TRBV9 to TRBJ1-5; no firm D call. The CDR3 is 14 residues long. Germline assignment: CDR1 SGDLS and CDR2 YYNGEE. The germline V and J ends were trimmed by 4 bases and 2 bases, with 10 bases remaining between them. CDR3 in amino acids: CASSPSWGNQPQHF. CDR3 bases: TGTGCCAGCAGCCCTAGTTGGGGCAATCAGCCCCAGCATTTT.

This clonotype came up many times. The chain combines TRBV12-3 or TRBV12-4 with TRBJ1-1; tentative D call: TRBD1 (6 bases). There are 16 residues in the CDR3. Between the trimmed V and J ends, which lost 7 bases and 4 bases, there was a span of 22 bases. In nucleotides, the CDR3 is TGTGCCAGCACCCTGGCCGGGGGGGCGCCTAGCACTGAAGCTTTCTTT. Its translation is CASTLAGGAPSTEAFF.

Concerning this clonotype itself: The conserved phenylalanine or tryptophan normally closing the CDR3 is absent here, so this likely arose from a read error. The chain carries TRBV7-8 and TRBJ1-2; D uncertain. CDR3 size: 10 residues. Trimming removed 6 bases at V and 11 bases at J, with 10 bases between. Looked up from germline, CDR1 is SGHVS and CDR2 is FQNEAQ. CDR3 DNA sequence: TGTGCCAGCAGTTCCCAGGCGTACACCTGC. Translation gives CASSSQAYTC.

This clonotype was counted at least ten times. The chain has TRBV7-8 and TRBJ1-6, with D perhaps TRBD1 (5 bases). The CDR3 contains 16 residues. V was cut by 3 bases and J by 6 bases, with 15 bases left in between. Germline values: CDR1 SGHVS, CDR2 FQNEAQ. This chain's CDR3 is CASSFNRGQSNSPLHF. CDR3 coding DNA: TGTGCCAGCAGCTTCAATCGCGGACAATCTAATTCACCCCTCCACTTT.

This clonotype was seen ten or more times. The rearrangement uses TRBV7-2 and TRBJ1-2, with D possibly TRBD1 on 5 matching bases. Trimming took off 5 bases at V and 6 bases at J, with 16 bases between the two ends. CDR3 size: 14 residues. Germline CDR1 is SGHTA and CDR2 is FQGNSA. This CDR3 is CASSLTVKIDGYTF. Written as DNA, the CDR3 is TGTGCCAGCAGCCTGACAGTTAAAATAGATGGCTACACCTTC.

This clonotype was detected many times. The CDR3 loop is CSARDPAGYEQYF. CDR3 bases: TGCAGTGCTAGAGATCCTGCAGGATACGAGCAGTACTTC. The rearrangement links TRBV20-1 to TRBJ2-7; D gene unclear. V was shortened by 0 bases and J by 4 bases, with 10 bases between the two germline ends. CDR3 length: 13 amino acids. The germline gives CDR1 DFQATT, CDR2 SNEGSKA (reference sequence).

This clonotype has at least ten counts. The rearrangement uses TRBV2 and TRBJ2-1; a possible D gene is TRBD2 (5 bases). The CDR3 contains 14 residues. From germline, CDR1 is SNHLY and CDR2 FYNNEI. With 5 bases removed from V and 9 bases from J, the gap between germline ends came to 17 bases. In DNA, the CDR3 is TGTGCCAGCAGTACCCGGACTGCCGGTGGTGAGCAGTTCTTC. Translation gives CASSTRTAGGEQFF.

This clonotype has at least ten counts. The CDR3, as DNA: TGTGCCAGTAGTGTCGACGGTATCCAGCCCCAGCATTTT. Its translation: CASSVDGIQPQHF. This chain joins TRBV19 and TRBJ1-5; D gene uncertain. Per germline, CDR1 LNHDA and CDR2 SQIVND (reference sequence). The CDR3 loop spans 13 amino acids. V lost 5 bases to trimming and J lost 7 bases, with 12 bases between them.

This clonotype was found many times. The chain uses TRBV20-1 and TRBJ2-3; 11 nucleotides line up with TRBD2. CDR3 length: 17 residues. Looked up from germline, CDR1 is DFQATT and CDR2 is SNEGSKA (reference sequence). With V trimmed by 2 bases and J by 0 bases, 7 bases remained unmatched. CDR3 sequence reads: CSARSLAGGPSTDTQYF. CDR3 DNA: TGCAGTGCTAGATCCCTAGCGGGGGGTCCTAGCACAGATACGCAGTATTTT.

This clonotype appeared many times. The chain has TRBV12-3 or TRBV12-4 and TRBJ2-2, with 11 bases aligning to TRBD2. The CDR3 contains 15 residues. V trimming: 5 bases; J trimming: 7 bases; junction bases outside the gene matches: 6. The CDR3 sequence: CASSPGLAEVGELFF. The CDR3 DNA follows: TGTGCCAGCAGTCCGGGACTAGCGGAGGTCGGGGAGCTGTTTTTT.

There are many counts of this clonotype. The CDR3 sequence is CASSLLADPEQFF. CDR3 DNA sequence: TGTGCCAGCAGCTTGCTCGCCGATCCTGAGCAGTTCTTC. The rearrangement links TRBV5-8 to TRBJ2-1; no reliable D call. V lost 1 base and J 9 bases, leaving 11 bases between the germline ends. Germline V gene data show CDR1 as SGHTS and CDR2 as YDEGEE. The CDR3 length is 13 residues.

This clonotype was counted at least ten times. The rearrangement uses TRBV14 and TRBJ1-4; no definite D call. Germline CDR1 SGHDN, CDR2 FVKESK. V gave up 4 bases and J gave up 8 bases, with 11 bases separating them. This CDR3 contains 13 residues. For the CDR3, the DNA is TGTGCCAGCAGCCGGAACCGAAGAGAAAAACTGTTTTTT. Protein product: CASSRNRREKLFF.

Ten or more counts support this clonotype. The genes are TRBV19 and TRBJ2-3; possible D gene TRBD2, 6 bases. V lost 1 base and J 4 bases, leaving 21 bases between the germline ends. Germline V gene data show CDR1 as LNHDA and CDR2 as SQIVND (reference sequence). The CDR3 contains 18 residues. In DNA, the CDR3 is TGTGCCAGTAGTATAGTCGCCGGCTGGGGAGGCACCCCAGATACGCAGTATTTT. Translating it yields CASSIVAGWGGTPDTQYF.

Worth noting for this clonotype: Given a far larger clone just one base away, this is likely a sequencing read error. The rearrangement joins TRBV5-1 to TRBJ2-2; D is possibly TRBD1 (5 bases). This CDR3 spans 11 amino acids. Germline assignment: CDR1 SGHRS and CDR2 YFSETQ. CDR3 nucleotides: TGCGACAGCAGGGACACCGGGGAGCTGTTTTTT. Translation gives CDSRDTGELFF.

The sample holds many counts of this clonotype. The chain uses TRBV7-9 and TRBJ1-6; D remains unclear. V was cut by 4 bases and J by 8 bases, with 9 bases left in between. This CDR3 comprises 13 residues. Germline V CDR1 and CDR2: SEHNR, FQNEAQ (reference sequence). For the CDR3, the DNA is TGTGCCAGCAGCTCGATCGGGGATTCACCCCTCCACTTT. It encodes CASSSIGDSPLHF.

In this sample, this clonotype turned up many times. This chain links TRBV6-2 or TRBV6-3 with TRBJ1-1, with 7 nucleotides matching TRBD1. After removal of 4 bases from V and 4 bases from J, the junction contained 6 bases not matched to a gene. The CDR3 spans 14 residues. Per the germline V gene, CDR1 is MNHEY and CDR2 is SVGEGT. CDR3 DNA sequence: TGTGCCAGCAGTTCGTCAGGGGGGATCACTGAAGCTTTCTTT. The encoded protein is CASSSSGGITEAFF.

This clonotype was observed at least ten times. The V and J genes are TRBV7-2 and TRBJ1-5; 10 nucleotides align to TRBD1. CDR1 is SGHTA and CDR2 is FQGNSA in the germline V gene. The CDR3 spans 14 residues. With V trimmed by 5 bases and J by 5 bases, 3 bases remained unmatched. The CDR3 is CASSIDRGHQPQHF. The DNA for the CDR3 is TGTGCCAGCAGCATAGACAGGGGGCATCAGCCCCAGCATTTT.

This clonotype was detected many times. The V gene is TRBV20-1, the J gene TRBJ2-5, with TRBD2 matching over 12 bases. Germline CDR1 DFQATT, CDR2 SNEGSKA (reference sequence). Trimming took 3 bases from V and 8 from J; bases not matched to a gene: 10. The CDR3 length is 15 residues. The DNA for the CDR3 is TGCAGTGCTAGCGGCGAAGGACTAGCGGGGACTACCCAGTACTTC. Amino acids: CSASGEGLAGTTQYF.

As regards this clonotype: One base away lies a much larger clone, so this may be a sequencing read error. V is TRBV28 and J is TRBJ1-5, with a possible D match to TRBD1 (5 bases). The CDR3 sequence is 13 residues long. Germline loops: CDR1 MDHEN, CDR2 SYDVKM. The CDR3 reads CASSPRASQHQHF. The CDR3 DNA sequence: TGTGCCAGCAGCCCCAGGGCTAGCCAGCACCAGCATTTT.